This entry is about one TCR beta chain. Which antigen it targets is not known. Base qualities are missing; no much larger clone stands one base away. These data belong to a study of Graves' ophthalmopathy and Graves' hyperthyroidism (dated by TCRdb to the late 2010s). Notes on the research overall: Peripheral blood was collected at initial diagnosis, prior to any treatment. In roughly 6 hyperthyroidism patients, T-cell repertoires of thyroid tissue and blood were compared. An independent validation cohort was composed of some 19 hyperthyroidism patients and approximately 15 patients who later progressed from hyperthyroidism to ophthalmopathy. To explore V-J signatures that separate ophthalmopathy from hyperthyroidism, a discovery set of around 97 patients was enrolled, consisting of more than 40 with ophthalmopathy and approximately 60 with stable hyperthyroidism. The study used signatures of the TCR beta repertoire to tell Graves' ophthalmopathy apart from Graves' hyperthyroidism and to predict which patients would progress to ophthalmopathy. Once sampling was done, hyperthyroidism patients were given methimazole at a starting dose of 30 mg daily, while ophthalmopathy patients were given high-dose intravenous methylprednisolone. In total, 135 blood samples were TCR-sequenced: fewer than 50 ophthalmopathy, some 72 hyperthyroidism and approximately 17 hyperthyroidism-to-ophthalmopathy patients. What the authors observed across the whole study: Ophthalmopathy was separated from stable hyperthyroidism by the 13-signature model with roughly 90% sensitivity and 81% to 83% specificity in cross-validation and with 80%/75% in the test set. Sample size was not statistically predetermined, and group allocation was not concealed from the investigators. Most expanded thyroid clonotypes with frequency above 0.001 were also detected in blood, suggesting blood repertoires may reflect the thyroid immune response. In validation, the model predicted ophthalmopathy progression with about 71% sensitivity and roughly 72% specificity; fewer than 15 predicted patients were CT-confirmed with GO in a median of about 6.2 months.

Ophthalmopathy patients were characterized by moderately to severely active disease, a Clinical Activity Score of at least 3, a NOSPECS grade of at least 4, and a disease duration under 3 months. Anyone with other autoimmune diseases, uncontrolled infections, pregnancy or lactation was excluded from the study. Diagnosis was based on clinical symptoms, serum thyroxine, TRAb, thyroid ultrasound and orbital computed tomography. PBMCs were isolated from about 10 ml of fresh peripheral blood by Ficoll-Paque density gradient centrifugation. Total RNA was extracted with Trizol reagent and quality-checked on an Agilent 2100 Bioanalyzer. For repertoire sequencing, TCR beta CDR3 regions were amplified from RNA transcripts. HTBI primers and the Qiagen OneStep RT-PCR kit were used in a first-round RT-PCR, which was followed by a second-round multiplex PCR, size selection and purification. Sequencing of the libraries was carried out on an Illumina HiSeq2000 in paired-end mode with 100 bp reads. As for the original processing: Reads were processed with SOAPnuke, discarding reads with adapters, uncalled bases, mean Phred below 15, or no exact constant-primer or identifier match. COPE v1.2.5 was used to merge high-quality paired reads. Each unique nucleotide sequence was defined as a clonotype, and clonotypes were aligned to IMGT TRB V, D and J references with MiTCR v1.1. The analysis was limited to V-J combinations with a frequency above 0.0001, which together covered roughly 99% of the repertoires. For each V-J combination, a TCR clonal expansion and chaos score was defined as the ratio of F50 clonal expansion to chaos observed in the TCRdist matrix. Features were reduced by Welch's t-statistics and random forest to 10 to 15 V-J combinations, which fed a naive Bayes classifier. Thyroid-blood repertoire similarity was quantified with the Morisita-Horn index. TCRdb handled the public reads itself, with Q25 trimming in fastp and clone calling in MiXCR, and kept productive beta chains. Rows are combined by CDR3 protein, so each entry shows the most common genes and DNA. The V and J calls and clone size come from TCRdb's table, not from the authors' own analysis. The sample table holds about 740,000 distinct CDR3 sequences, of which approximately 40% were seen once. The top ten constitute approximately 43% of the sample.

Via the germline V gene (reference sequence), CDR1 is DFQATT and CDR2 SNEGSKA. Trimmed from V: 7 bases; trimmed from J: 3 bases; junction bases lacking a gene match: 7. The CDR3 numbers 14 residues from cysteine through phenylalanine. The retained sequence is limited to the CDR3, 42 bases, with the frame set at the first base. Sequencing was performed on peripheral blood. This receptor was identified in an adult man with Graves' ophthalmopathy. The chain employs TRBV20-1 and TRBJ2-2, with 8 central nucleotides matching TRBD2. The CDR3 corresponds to CSVMTGGHTGELFF. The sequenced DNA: TGCAGTGTTATGACGGGGGGGCACACCGGGGAGCTGTTTTTT.